Listed below are T cell receptor beta chains from one sample, sequenced in a study of T cells in Graves' hyperthyroidism and ophthalmopathy. One entry per CDR3 protein results from TCRdb running MiXCR on the multiplex PCR reads. Here the sample spans over 500,000 distinct CDR3 sequences, about 46% being singletons. Sequencing was done on a sample of peripheral blood or thyroid tissue (not recorded which). The receptors come from an adult woman with Graves' disease, either hyperthyroidism or ophthalmopathy (not recorded which). Both conserved end residues are part of each CDR3. The order of the fields is D gene, clone size, CDR3 length, V gene, J gene, CDR3 DNA, CDR3 protein. A D gene is named only where the DNA matches it firmly. Clone size is shown for a subset of rows, as once, few, many or a class of expanded clone.

D gene: -; clone size: many; CDR3 length: 12; V gene: TRBV20-1; J gene: TRBJ1-1; CDR3 DNA: TGCAGTGTGGCGACAGGGAACACTGAAGCTTTCTTT; CDR3 protein: CSVATGNTEAFF
D gene: TRBD1; clone size: many; CDR3 length: 14; V gene: TRBV28; J gene: TRBJ2-5; CDR3 DNA: TGTGCCAGCAGTGACACAGGGGGCTGGGAGACCCAGTACTTC; CDR3 protein: CASSDTGGWETQYF
D gene: -; clone size: -; CDR3 length: 15; V gene: TRBV5-4; J gene: TRBJ2-5; CDR3 DNA: TGTGCCAGCAGCTTGGGACTGACTGAACAAGAGACCCAGTACTTC; CDR3 protein: CASSLGLTEQETQYF
D gene: TRBD1; clone size: many; CDR3 length: 16; V gene: TRBV6-6; J gene: TRBJ2-6; CDR3 DNA: TGTGCCAGCGTCAACAGGGGAAGCTTTGGGGCCAACGTCCTGACTTTC; CDR3 protein: CASVNRGSFGANVLTF
D gene: -; clone size: -; CDR3 length: 15; V gene: TRBV7-2; J gene: TRBJ1-5; CDR3 DNA: TGTGCCAGCAGCTTAACCGACAGACCAAATCAGCCCCAGCATTTT; CDR3 protein: CASSLTDRPNQPQHF
D gene: TRBD1; clone size: many; CDR3 length: 15; V gene: TRBV9; J gene: TRBJ1-5; CDR3 DNA: TGTGCCAGCTTCACCGAGGACAGGCCCAATCAGCCCCAGCATTTT; CDR3 protein: CASFTEDRPNQPQHF
D gene: -; clone size: many; CDR3 length: 14; V gene: TRBV3-1; J gene: TRBJ1-1; CDR3 DNA: TGTGCCAGCAGCCATTCCGGAATGAACACTGAAGCTTTCTTT; CDR3 protein: CASSHSGMNTEAFF
D gene: -; clone size: -; CDR3 length: 12; V gene: TRBV2; J gene: TRBJ2-7; CDR3 DNA: TGTGCCGGCAGCGCTACAGGCGACGAGCAGTACTTC; CDR3 protein: CAGSATGDEQYF
D gene: -; clone size: many; CDR3 length: 16; V gene: TRBV7-2; J gene: TRBJ1-6; CDR3 DNA: TGTGCCAGCAGAATGAACGACGGCGGAGGGAATTCACCCCTCCACTTT; CDR3 protein: CASRMNDGGGNSPLHF
D gene: -; clone size: -; CDR3 length: 16; V gene: TRBV7-2; J gene: TRBJ2-7; CDR3 DNA: TGTGCCAGCACCCCCGGGGCAGGGACCCCCTCCTACGAGCAGTACTTC; CDR3 protein: CASTPGAGTPSYEQYF
D gene: -; clone size: -; CDR3 length: 13; V gene: TRBV10-3; J gene: TRBJ2-5; CDR3 DNA: TGTGCCATCGGTCCCCGGTCGGAAGAGACCCAGTACTTC; CDR3 protein: CAIGPRSEETQYF
D gene: -; clone size: -; CDR3 length: 16; V gene: TRBV6-5; J gene: TRBJ1-3; CDR3 DNA: TGTGCCAGCAGTGAAGGGATCCCGGCCCCTGGAAACACCATATATTTT; CDR3 protein: CASSEGIPAPGNTIYF
D gene: -; clone size: -; CDR3 length: 10; V gene: TRBV7-2; J gene: TRBJ2-5; CDR3 DNA: TGTGCCAGCAGGGCTACGACCCAGTACTTC; CDR3 protein: CASRATTQYF
D gene: TRBD2; clone size: few; CDR3 length: 15; V gene: TRBV5-1; J gene: TRBJ2-2; CDR3 DNA: TGCGCCAGCAGCTTTCCCGCGGGAGGAACCGGGGAGCTGTTTTTT; CDR3 protein: CASSFPAGGTGELFF
D gene: TRBD1; clone size: once; CDR3 length: 13; V gene: TRBV29-1; J gene: TRBJ1-2; CDR3 DNA: TGCAGCGTCAATCTTCGACAGGGAGGTGGCTACACCTTC; CDR3 protein: CSVNLRQGGGYTF
D gene: -; clone size: -; CDR3 length: 14; V gene: TRBV12-3/TRBV12-4; J gene: TRBJ2-5; CDR3 DNA: TGTGCCAGCAGTTTGGAGTCCGGAAATCAGCCCCAGTACTTC; CDR3 protein: CASSLESGNQPQYF
D gene: -; clone size: -; CDR3 length: 14; V gene: TRBV29-1; J gene: TRBJ1-2; CDR3 DNA: TGCAGCGTTAGCGTAATAGCGGGAACTTCTGGCTACACCTTC; CDR3 protein: CSVSVIAGTSGYTF
D gene: TRBD2; clone size: -; CDR3 length: 20; V gene: TRBV7-8; J gene: TRBJ2-7; CDR3 DNA: TGTGCCAGCAGTACCCCCCTTGGGACTAGCGGGAGAGGCGGCTCCTACGAGCAGTACTTC; CDR3 protein: CASSTPLGTSGRGGSYEQYF
D gene: -; clone size: many; CDR3 length: 13; V gene: TRBV19; J gene: TRBJ1-5; CDR3 DNA: TGTGCCAGTAATCTTGGGGGGTATCAGCCCCAGCATTTT; CDR3 protein: CASNLGGYQPQHF
D gene: -; clone size: -; CDR3 length: 14; V gene: TRBV7-3; J gene: TRBJ2-2; CDR3 DNA: TGTGCCAGCAGCCAACCAACCGGGACAGGGGAGCTGTTTTTT; CDR3 protein: CASSQPTGTGELFF
D gene: -; clone size: many; CDR3 length: 12; V gene: TRBV10-2; J gene: TRBJ1-1; CDR3 DNA: TGCGCCAGCGGGACACCGAACACTGAAGCTTTCTTT; CDR3 protein: CASGTPNTEAFF
D gene: TRBD2; clone size: once; CDR3 length: 15; V gene: TRBV20-1; J gene: TRBJ2-2; CDR3 DNA: TGCAGTGCTCTCAAAGCGGGAGTTGTCACCGGGGAGCTGTTTTTT; CDR3 protein: CSALKAGVVTGELFF
D gene: TRBD2; clone size: -; CDR3 length: 14; V gene: TRBV7-9; J gene: TRBJ2-5; CDR3 DNA: TGTGCCAGCAGTGGCGGGGGGATCCAAGAGACCCAGTACTTC; CDR3 protein: CASSGGGIQETQYF
D gene: -; clone size: -; CDR3 length: 13; V gene: TRBV3-2; J gene: TRBJ2-7; CDR3 DNA: TGTGCCAGCAGCCAAGTCTGGAACTCCGAGCAGTACTTC; CDR3 protein: CASSQVWNSEQYF
D gene: -; clone size: many; CDR3 length: 13; V gene: TRBV9; J gene: TRBJ1-1; CDR3 DNA: TGTGCCAGCAGCGTAGGGGACTACACTGAAGCTTTCTTT; CDR3 protein: CASSVGDYTEAFF
D gene: -; clone size: once; CDR3 length: 14; V gene: TRBV12-3/TRBV12-4; J gene: TRBJ1-2; CDR3 DNA: TGTGCCAGCAGTCCTCGCAGGGCCTCCTATGGCTACACCTTC; CDR3 protein: CASSPRRASYGYTF
D gene: -; clone size: few; CDR3 length: 14; V gene: TRBV20-1; J gene: TRBJ1-5; CDR3 DNA: TGCAGTGCTAGGGCCAGCGTTAGCAATCAGCCCCAGCATTTT; CDR3 protein: CSARASVSNQPQHF
D gene: TRBD1; clone size: -; CDR3 length: 16; V gene: TRBV10-1; J gene: TRBJ1-5; CDR3 DNA: TGCGCCGCTCCGACAGGGAGGGGGTATAGCAATCAGCCCCAGCATTTT; CDR3 protein: CAAPTGRGYSNQPQHF
D gene: -; clone size: -; CDR3 length: 15; V gene: TRBV9; J gene: TRBJ2-7; CDR3 DNA: TGTGCCAGCAGCGTAGGGTTGGGGGGGCGAGACGAGCAGTACTTC; CDR3 protein: CASSVGLGGRDEQYF
D gene: TRBD1; clone size: -; CDR3 length: 14; V gene: TRBV12-3/TRBV12-4; J gene: TRBJ1-5; CDR3 DNA: TGTGCCAGCAGTACGGGACAGCGGGCTCAGCCCCAGCATTTT; CDR3 protein: CASSTGQRAQPQHF
D gene: -; clone size: -; CDR3 length: 16; V gene: TRBV7-9; J gene: TRBJ2-7; CDR3 DNA: TGTGCCAGCAGCTTGGGGCGGGCAGGGCGAACCTACGAGCAGTACTTC; CDR3 protein: CASSLGRAGRTYEQYF
D gene: -; clone size: many; CDR3 length: 12; V gene: TRBV12-3/TRBV12-4; J gene: TRBJ1-2; CDR3 DNA: TGTGCCAGCAGTTTCTACCGCGGGGGCTACACCTTC; CDR3 protein: CASSFYRGGYTF
D gene: -; clone size: many; CDR3 length: 13; V gene: TRBV15; J gene: TRBJ1-1; CDR3 DNA: TGTGCCACCAGCTCCCCGACAGTTGATGAAGCTTTCTTT; CDR3 protein: CATSSPTVDEAFF
D gene: -; clone size: -; CDR3 length: 13; V gene: TRBV20-1; J gene: TRBJ1-6; CDR3 DNA: TGCAGTGCTTCAGGGCCCTATAATTCACCCCTCCACTTT; CDR3 protein: CSASGPYNSPLHF
D gene: -; clone size: -; CDR3 length: 14; V gene: TRBV29-1; J gene: TRBJ1-4; CDR3 DNA: TGCAGCGTTGCCCCGGACGTAGCTAATGAAAAACTGTTTTTT; CDR3 protein: CSVAPDVANEKLFF
D gene: TRBD1; clone size: -; CDR3 length: 16; V gene: TRBV2; J gene: TRBJ1-5; CDR3 DNA: TGTGCCAGCAGTGAGAGACAGGGGGATGACAATCAGCCCCAGCATTTT; CDR3 protein: CASSERQGDDNQPQHF
D gene: TRBD2; clone size: many; CDR3 length: 14; V gene: TRBV25-1; J gene: TRBJ2-7; CDR3 DNA: TGTGCCAGCACCAGGACTAGCGGCTCCTACGAGCAGTACTTC; CDR3 protein: CASTRTSGSYEQYF
D gene: -; clone size: -; CDR3 length: 12; V gene: TRBV5-1; J gene: TRBJ2-2; CDR3 DNA: TGCGCCAGCAGTCCGGGGCCTGGGGAGCTGTTTTTT; CDR3 protein: CASSPGPGELFF
D gene: -; clone size: many; CDR3 length: 12; V gene: TRBV24-1; J gene: TRBJ2-7; CDR3 DNA: TGTGCCACCAGTGAACTATCTCGGGAGCAGTACTTC; CDR3 protein: CATSELSREQYF
D gene: -; clone size: many; CDR3 length: 15; V gene: TRBV20-1; J gene: TRBJ2-7; CDR3 DNA: TGCAGTGCTAGAGCTCAAGGACAGCGAGTCTACGAGCAGTACTTC; CDR3 protein: CSARAQGQRVYEQYF
D gene: -; clone size: -; CDR3 length: 13; V gene: TRBV19; J gene: TRBJ1-5; CDR3 DNA: TGTGCCAGTAGTATCAGCGGGAGGCCCTACGAGCATTTT; CDR3 protein: CASSISGRPYEHF
D gene: -; clone size: many; CDR3 length: 15; V gene: TRBV28; J gene: TRBJ2-5; CDR3 DNA: TGTGCCAGCAGTTTACCGGGGCCCCGAGGGGAGACCCAGTACTTC; CDR3 protein: CASSLPGPRGETQYF
D gene: -; clone size: -; CDR3 length: 13; V gene: TRBV20-1; J gene: TRBJ1-4; CDR3 DNA: TGCAGTGCTAGTGAGGGGGCTAATGAAAAACTGTTTTTT; CDR3 protein: CSASEGANEKLFF
D gene: -; clone size: many; CDR3 length: 13; V gene: TRBV5-1; J gene: TRBJ2-7; CDR3 DNA: TGCGCCAGCAGCGCAGTCGAGGTTGGAGAGCAGTACTTC; CDR3 protein: CASSAVEVGEQYF
D gene: -; clone size: -; CDR3 length: 14; V gene: TRBV15; J gene: TRBJ1-1; CDR3 DNA: TGTGCCACCGCAGACAGCACCCAGAACACTGAAGCTTTTTTT; CDR3 protein: CATADSTQNTEAFF
D gene: TRBD2; clone size: -; CDR3 length: 16; V gene: TRBV25-1; J gene: TRBJ2-7; CDR3 DNA: TGTGCCAGCAGTGCATATACTAGCGGGACTTTCTACGAGCAGTACTTC; CDR3 protein: CASSAYTSGTFYEQYF